This passage covers 10 T cell receptor beta chains from one sample sequenced in a study of cytomegalovirus exposure and HLA in healthy donors. It was with 60 Vbeta and 13 Jbeta primers that the PCR ran. Sequencing was performed with immunoSEQ multiplex PCR; in TCRdb, only in-frame clones are kept and a portion is missing. The sample shows more than 150,000 clones, approximately 88% of them seen only once. Sequences were obtained from PBMCs. The receptors come from a woman aged 18-29 years in good health and CMV-seronegative.

The V gene is TRBV6-1, the J gene TRBJ1-2; D not resolved. Germline CDR1 is MNHNS and CDR2 is SASEGT. This CDR3 contains 15 residues. Trimming shortened V by 7 bases and J by 5 bases, and 20 bases separated the two germline ends. The CDR3 here is CASTRVGNLKYGYTF. The CDR3 nucleotides read TGTGCCAGCACCCGAGTCGGGAACTTAAAGTATGGCTACACCTTC.

The V and J genes are TRBV5-1 and TRBJ2-7; D is perhaps TRBD1 (8 bases). V was shortened by 4 bases and J by 6 bases, with 14 bases between the two germline ends. This CDR3 spans 13 amino acids. Germline V gives CDR1 SGHRS, CDR2 YFSETQ. Here the CDR3 DNA reads TGCGCCAGCAGCGTGGACAGGGAGGGCGAGCAGTACTTC. This sequence encodes CASSVDREGEQYF.

V usage is TRBV2 and J usage is TRBJ1-1, with D perhaps TRBD1 (6 bases). This CDR3 spans 13 amino acids. Germline V gives CDR1 SNHLY, CDR2 FYNNEI. V lost 6 bases, J lost 7 bases, and 15 bases lay in between. The CDR3 reads CASRSRDIVEAFF. The DNA for the CDR3 is TGTGCCAGCAGGTCCCGGGACATTGTTGAAGCTTTCTTT.

The table lists this clone with a count of one. The chain combines TRBV28 with TRBJ1-2; 7 positions agree with TRBD1. This CDR3 contains 12 residues. CDR1 and CDR2 (germline): MDHEN, SYDVKM. V lost 6 bases and J lost 4; bases outside the gene matches: 2. DNA for the CDR3: TGTGCCAGCAGCGGGACAGCCTATGGCTACACCTTC. Translating gives CASSGTAYGYTF.

This clone has a single count. V usage is TRBV7-7 and J usage is TRBJ2-2; a weak D match, TRBD1 (6 bases). CDR1 is SSHAT, CDR2 FNYEAQ, per germline (reference sequence). With 5 bases removed from V and 6 bases from J, the gap between germline ends came to 13 bases. The CDR3 is 14 amino acids. The CDR3 loop reads CASSPHPGAGELFF. The CDR3 DNA sequence: TGTGCCAGCAGCCCCCATCCAGGGGCCGGGGAGCTGTTTTTT.

V is TRBV30 and J is TRBJ1-5, with 9 positions matching TRBD1. The V gene's germline CDR1 is GTSNPN and CDR2 SVGIG (reference sequence). Losses at the gene ends were 2 bases for V and 0 bases for J; bases not matched to a gene: 8. This CDR3 contains 17 residues. The CDR3 sequence is CAWSSTGTGNSNQPQHF. The CDR3 region has the DNA TGTGCCTGGAGTTCAACCGGGACAGGGAATAGCAATCAGCCCCAGCATTTT.

The V call is TRBV15, the J call TRBJ2-2; D ambiguous. The CDR3 sequence is 14 residues long. The V gene lost 3 bases and the J gene lost 8 bases, with 13 bases spanning the gap. Looked up from germline, CDR1 is LNHNV and CDR2 is YYDKDF (reference sequence). The CDR3 nucleotides are TGTGCCACCAGCAGTCGCAGACTTAGGGGGGAGCTGTTTTTT. Amino acids: CATSSRRLRGELFF.

The chain carries TRBV6-1 and TRBJ1-2; 8 bases align to TRBD1. In germline, CDR1 is MNHNS, CDR2 SASEGT. This CDR3 comprises 16 residues. J lost 7 bases, V lost 2 bases, and 12 bases had no gene match. The CDR3 here is CASSEILRQGARGYTF. CDR3 DNA: TGTGCCAGCAGTGAAATCCTTCGGCAGGGGGCGCGTGGCTACACCTTC.

The chain links TRBV4-1 to TRBJ1-4; 8 nucleotides match TRBD1. The junction had 9 bases not matched to a gene; V was cut back by 1 base and J by 8 bases. The CDR3 runs to 16 residues. CDR1 is MGHRA and CDR2 is YSYEKL in the germline V gene. The CDR3 region has the DNA TGCGCCAGCAGCCAAGGGGCGGGGACAGGAAAAGAAAAACTGTTTTTT. It translates to CASSQGAGTGKEKLFF.

This chain joins TRBV11-3 and TRBJ2-1; 8 bases map to TRBD2. The CDR3 has 15 residues. Losses at the gene ends were 2 bases for V and 3 bases for J; bases not matched to a gene: 3. Germline V gene data show CDR1 as SGHNT and CDR2 as YENEEA. CDR3 nucleotide sequence: TGTGCCAGCAGCTTAATGAGCGGGGGCTACAATGAGCAGTTCTTC. Translated, it gives CASSLMSGGYNEQFF.